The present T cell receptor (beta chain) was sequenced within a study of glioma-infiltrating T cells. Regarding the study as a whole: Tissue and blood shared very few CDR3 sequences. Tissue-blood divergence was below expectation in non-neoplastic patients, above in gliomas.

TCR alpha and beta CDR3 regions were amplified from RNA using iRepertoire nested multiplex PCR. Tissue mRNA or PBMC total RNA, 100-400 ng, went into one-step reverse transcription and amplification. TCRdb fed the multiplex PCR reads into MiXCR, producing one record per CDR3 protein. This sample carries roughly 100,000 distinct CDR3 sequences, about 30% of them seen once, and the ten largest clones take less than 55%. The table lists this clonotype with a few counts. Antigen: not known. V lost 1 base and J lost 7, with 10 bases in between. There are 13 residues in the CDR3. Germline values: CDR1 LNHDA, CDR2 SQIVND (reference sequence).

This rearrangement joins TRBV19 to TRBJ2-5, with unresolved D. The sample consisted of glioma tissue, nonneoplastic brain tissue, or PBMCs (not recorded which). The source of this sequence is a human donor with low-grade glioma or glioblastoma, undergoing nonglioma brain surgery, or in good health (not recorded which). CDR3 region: CASSIATPPTQYF. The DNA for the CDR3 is TGTGCCAGTAGTATAGCGACCCCTCCGACCCAGTACTTC.